The source of this T cell receptor (beta chain) is a study of cytomegalovirus exposure and HLA in healthy donors. In the study overall: Earlier, almost 120 million unique TCR beta sequences were recovered from about 200 million T cells by an analysis.

General study points: As was reported, the HLA-A and HLA-B alleles of most subjects were accurately predicted from TCR beta sequences. For cytomegalovirus status, the classifier reportedly gave diagnoses with high specificity and sensitivity.

With respect to this clone: Its antigen is still unknown.

Both 60 Vbeta primers and 13 Jbeta primers went into the PCR. Using immunoSEQ multiplex PCR, the repertoire was profiled, and TCRdb retains in-frame clones only, with some absent. Counted here are approximately 100,000 clones, roughly 9.4% occurring once; the ten biggest clones make up just over 5%. The CDR3 is 14 amino acids. In germline, CDR1 is MNHNS, CDR2 SASEGT. V dropped 4 bases and J dropped 7 bases, with 14 bases sitting between them. What was sequenced was PBMCs. This TCR derives from a man in his fifties in good health and CMV-seropositive. The rearrangement joins TRBV6-1 to TRBJ1-5, with a possible D match to TRBD1 (5 bases). The CDR3 DNA reads as TGTGCCAGCAGTGTCGGGGGATTGAAACAGCCCCAGCATTTT. Its protein is CASSVGGLKQPQHF.